The TCR beta chain under discussion was sequenced for a study of PD-1 blockade in classical Hodgkin lymphoma. Findings and caveats of the study: Newly diagnosed patients were reported to start with lower TCR diversity than healthy donors. Partial responders and progressors had significantly lower baseline TCR diversity.

Regarding this clone: No antigen is known for it.

All the patients suffered relapse after autologous stem cell transplantation, and brentuximab vedotin exposure differed. The best responses consisted of complete response, partial response or progressive disease. Clones were read by immunoSEQ multiplex PCR, and TCRdb kept only the in-frame ones, dropping some. This sample has approximately 73,000 clones, with roughly 91% found just once. CDR3 size: 15 residues. V lost 3 bases to trimming and J lost 3 bases; unmatched junction nucleotides: 5. The germline V gene encodes CDR1 SGDLS and CDR2 YYNGEE. The genes are TRBV9 and TRBJ2-1, with 8 bases fitting TRBD1. The TCR was taken from a human donor with classical Hodgkin lymphoma. The specimen comprised peripheral blood mononuclear cells (PBMCs), sampled at baseline. CDR3 residues: CASSAGQGIYNEQFF. CDR3 DNA sequence: TGTGCCAGCAGCGCCGGACAGGGAATCTACAATGAGCAGTTCTTC.